Each of the 29 T cell receptor beta chains below was sequenced from the same sample in a study of beta chain features in type 1 diabetes. Investigators reverse transcribed all isolated RNA, so they sequenced expressed TCRB transcripts. Clones were read by immunoSEQ multiplex PCR, and TCRdb kept only the in-frame ones, dropping some. The data contain hundreds of thousands of clones, about 14% of them singletons. Antigen specificity for these receptors is unknown. Study observations and caveats: TCRB CDR3 length was moderately but significantly reduced in all four CD4+ subsets of Type 1 diabetes patients.

The specimen sequenced was naive CD4+ T cells from blood. Receptor source: a man younger than 35 with type 1 diabetes.

This clone was seen only a few times. This chain joins TRBV5-8 and TRBJ2-5; D is unclear. This CDR3 has 12 residues. V gave up 6 bases and J gave up 4 bases, with 10 bases separating them. Germline assignment: CDR1 SGHTS and CDR2 YDEGEE. The CDR3 here is CASIGVRETQYF. CDR3 in DNA: TGTGCCAGCATTGGGGTCCGAGAGACCCAGTACTTC.

This clone appeared a few times. The rearrangement links TRBV2 to TRBJ2-5; 12 bases fit TRBD1. The CDR3 contains 17 residues. The germline gives CDR1 SNHLY, CDR2 FYNNEI. The ends lost 8 bases at V and 5 bases at J; junction bases unmatched: 15. CDR3 DNA sequence: TGTGCCAGCTTTTCTACTCCGGGACAGGGGGCGCGGGAGACCCAGTACTTC. Protein: CASFSTPGQGARETQYF.

In its sample, this clone was seen a few times. The chain links TRBV19 to TRBJ2-6; TRBD1 is a possible D gene (5 bases). This CDR3 contains 17 residues. Looked up from germline, CDR1 is LNHDA and CDR2 is SQIVND (reference sequence). Trimming pared 6 bases from V and 3 bases from J, leaving 18 bases between. CDR3 bases: TGTGCCAGTAGACCCAGGGCTAGTAGGAGTGGGGCCAACGTCCTGACTTTC. This gives the protein CASRPRASRSGANVLTF.

This clone was counted a few times. CDR3 sequence: CASSQNRGSTGSEAFF. The DNA of the CDR3 is TGCGCCAGCAGCCAGAACCGGGGGTCGACAGGGTCTGAAGCTTTCTTT. The V and J genes are TRBV4-3 and TRBJ1-1; 7 bases line up with TRBD1. The V and J ends lost 3 bases and 6 bases, in that order; junction bases with no gene match: 13. The CDR3 is 16 residues long. Germline CDR1 LGHNA, CDR2 YSLEER.

The genes are TRBV5-1 and TRBJ2-7; TRBD1 matches at 7 bases. The CDR3 contains 14 residues. J lost 2 bases, V lost 6 bases, and 8 bases had no gene match. Per germline, CDR1 SGHRS and CDR2 YFSETQ. The CDR3 region is CASNPRQGPYEQYF. Here the CDR3 DNA reads TGCGCCAGCAATCCGCGACAGGGACCCTACGAGCAGTACTTC.

This clone was observed a handful of times. The V and J genes are TRBV10-3 and TRBJ1-1; TRBD1 matches at 8 bases. The germline CDR1 and CDR2 sequences are ENHRY and SYGVKD. With V trimmed by 4 bases and J by 4 bases, 11 bases remained unmatched. The CDR3 is made up of 16 amino acids. In nucleotides, the CDR3 is TGTGCCATCAGTGGATCAACGGACAGGGAGGGCACTGAAGCTTTCTTT. Amino acid sequence: CAISGSTDREGTEAFF.

The chain has TRBV15 and TRBJ2-4; TRBD2 might be the D (6 bases). The CDR3 has 15 residues. Trimming cost V 0 bases and J 11 bases, with 17 bases left between them. CDR1 is LNHNV, CDR2 YYDKDF, per germline (reference sequence). This CDR3 reads CATSREPAGGVVQYF. The CDR3 DNA reads as TGTGCCACCAGCAGAGAACCCGCGGGCGGGGTTGTTCAGTACTTC.

The table lists this clone with a few counts. This sample includes further DNA sequences coding for the same CDR3. The chain has TRBV20-1 and TRBJ2-5; D unclear. The CDR3 extends over 10 amino acids. From germline, CDR1 is DFQATT and CDR2 SNEGSKA (reference sequence). Trimming cost V 6 bases and J 1 base, with 3 bases left between them. The CDR3 sequence is CSAAQETQYF. DNA for the CDR3: TGCAGTGCCGCCCAAGAGACCCAGTACTTC.

The chain combines TRBV7-2 with TRBJ2-4; D is uncertain. The CDR3 extends over 14 amino acids. Trimming left V 5 bases short and J 1 base short, with 9 bases between. CDR1 and CDR2 from the germline V gene are SGHTA and FQGNSA. The CDR3 coding sequence is TGTGCCAGCAGCCCACCCTCGGCCAAAAACATTCAGTACTTC. The encoded protein is CASSPPSAKNIQYF.

The chain is built from TRBV19 and TRBJ1-1; perhaps TRBD1 as D (6 bases). CDR1 LNHDA and CDR2 SQIVND come from the germline V gene (reference sequence). The CDR3 has 13 residues. The ends were cut back, 7 bases at V and 1 base at J, with 10 bases in the middle. The CDR3 nucleotides are TGTGCCAGTAACCTACAGGGGAACACTGAAGCTTTCTTT. Residues: CASNLQGNTEAFF.

This chain uses TRBV5-4 with TRBJ2-2; no clear D gene. Germline assignment: CDR1 SGHNT and CDR2 YYREEE (reference sequence). The ends were cut back, 6 bases at V and 2 bases at J, with 5 bases in the middle. There are 12 residues in the CDR3. CDR3 residues: CASNQNTGELFF. Here the CDR3 DNA reads TGTGCCAGCAACCAAAACACCGGGGAGCTGTTTTTT.

This chain links TRBV9 with TRBJ1-1, with no clear D. This CDR3 has 15 residues. V lost 1 base, J lost 1 base, and 11 bases lay in between. Germline values: CDR1 SGDLS, CDR2 YYNGEE. The CDR3 sequence is CASSVQGLGNTEAFF. The CDR3 nucleotides are TGTGCCAGCAGCGTACAAGGGCTTGGGAACACTGAAGCTTTCTTT.

This clone was recorded a few times. This chain links TRBV10-3 with TRBJ2-3; 9 bases fit TRBD1. The CDR3 totals 13 residues. Trimming cost V 10 bases and J 5 bases; bases outside gene matches: 7. The germline V gene encodes CDR1 ENHRY and CDR2 SYGVKD. In nucleotides, the CDR3 is TGTGCCACCGGACAGGGGTTTGAAGATACGCAGTATTTT. Residues: CATGQGFEDTQYF.

This clone was counted a few times. The junction departs from germline at one end; a sequencing error may be responsible. This chain connects TRBV7-7 to TRBJ2-3, with D possibly TRBD2 on 6 matching bases. CDR1 is SSHAT and CDR2 is FNYEAQ in the germline V gene (reference sequence). There are 14 residues in the CDR3. The CDR3 bases are TGTGCTAGCAGCCCCACGGGGGAGGCAGATACGCAGTATTTT. Encoded protein: CASSPTGEADTQYF.

This chain links TRBV27 with TRBJ2-6; D is ambiguous. The V gene's germline CDR1 is MNHEY and CDR2 SMNVEV (reference sequence). There are 17 residues in the CDR3. V was shortened by 1 base and J by 0 bases, with 10 bases between the two germline ends. As DNA, the CDR3 is TGTGCCAGCAGTTTATATGGGCTTTCCTCTGGGGCCAACGTCCTGACTTTC. As protein: CASSLYGLSSGANVLTF.

This clone was picked up a small number of times. V and J are TRBV29-1 and TRBJ1-1; tentatively, D is TRBD1 (6 bases). Trimming removed 0 bases from V and 9 bases from J, with 11 bases in between. Germline V gene lookup returns CDR1 SQVTM and CDR2 ANQGSEA. The CDR3 contains 12 residues. CDR3 protein: CSVEDNGGQAFF. As DNA, the CDR3 is TGCAGCGTTGAAGATAACGGGGGGCAAGCTTTCTTT.

This clone came up a few times. This chain uses TRBV5-1 with TRBJ2-2; D not certain. The CDR3 spans 15 residues. The germline V gene has CDR1 SGHRS and CDR2 YFSETQ. The V end was cut by 2 bases, the J end by 6 bases, with 14 bases between. The chain's CDR3 is CASSFQLLSSGELFF. CDR3 sequence (DNA): TGCGCCAGCAGCTTCCAGCTCCTAAGTTCCGGGGAGCTGTTTTTT.

As for this clone: As the CDR3 is not closed by the conserved phenylalanine or tryptophan, this likely results from a read error. The DNA is omitted, as the CDR3 cannot be located on it reliably, and the CDR3 follows TCRdb's listing. J is TRBJ1-2 and V is TRBV7-6. The germline V gene has CDR1 SGHVS and CDR2 FNYEAQ. The CDR3 length equals 9 residues, ends included. CDR3 sequence: CASSLRTLL.

The chain recombines TRBV2 with TRBJ1-1; no clear D. CDR1 and CDR2 (germline): SNHLY, FYNNEI. The V end lost 5 bases, the J end lost 1 base, and 14 bases lay between the germline ends. The CDR3 sequence is 15 residues long. The CDR3 here is CASSKHPDKNTEAFF. The CDR3 DNA reads as TGTGCCAGCAGTAAGCATCCCGACAAGAACACTGAAGCTTTCTTT.

This clone was recorded once. The rearrangement joins TRBV5-1 to TRBJ2-7; tentative D call: TRBD2 (5 bases). The V gene's germline CDR1 is SGHRS and CDR2 YFSETQ. This CDR3 is 16 amino acids long. The ends were cut back, 0 bases at V and 2 bases at J, with 15 bases in the middle. The CDR3 nucleotides read TGCGCCAGCAGCTTGGAAGGTCTAGCTTCACCCTACGAGCAGTACTTC. Translated, it gives CASSLEGLASPYEQYF.

This clone was detected only a few times. V is TRBV5-1 and J is TRBJ1-4, with D possibly TRBD1 on 5 matching bases. Trimming removed 4 bases from V and 6 bases from J, with 16 bases in between. The CDR3 length is 15 residues. The germline V gene has CDR1 SGHRS and CDR2 YFSETQ. The CDR3, as DNA: TGCGCCAGCAGCCCGGACATGGAGGGGTATGAAAAACTGTTTTTT. The encoded protein is CASSPDMEGYEKLFF.

The rearrangement links TRBV7-9 to TRBJ1-1; weak D call: TRBD1 (6 bases). The CDR3 is 15 amino acids. The V gene lost 0 bases and the J gene lost 0 bases, with 8 bases spanning the gap. Looked up from germline, CDR1 is SEHNR and CDR2 is FQNEAQ (reference sequence). The CDR3 DNA reads as TGTGCCAGCAGCTTAGCTCAGGGGTTGAACACTGAAGCTTTCTTT. The encoded protein is CASSLAQGLNTEAFF.

There are a few counts of this clone. J is TRBJ1-5 and V is TRBV5-1, with a tentative D call TRBD1 (5 bases). The CDR3 length is 14 residues. Trimming left V 4 bases short and J 6 bases short, with 14 bases between. Germline V gene data show CDR1 as SGHRS and CDR2 as YFSETQ. CDR3 in amino acids: CASSLTGEGQPQHF. The CDR3 nucleotides are TGCGCCAGCAGCCTGACGGGGGAGGGTCAGCCCCAGCATTTT.

The CDR3 nucleotides read TGTGCCAGCAGCCCGCAGGGAAATCAGCCCCAGCATTTT. This encodes CASSPQGNQPQHF. The J gene is TRBJ1-5, the V gene TRBV6-5; D may be TRBD1 (5 bases). This CDR3 is 13 amino acids long. Germline CDR1 reads MNHEY; CDR2 reads SVGAGI. Trimming removed 6 bases from V and 4 bases from J, with 10 bases in between.

This clone was recorded a few times. The rearrangement joins TRBV28 to TRBJ2-5; no clear D. Trimming stripped 7 bases from V and 0 bases from J, with 9 bases between. The germline CDR1 and CDR2 sequences are MDHEN and SYDVKM. This CDR3 comprises 13 residues. CDR3 nucleotides: TGTGCCAGCATGACGGAGTACCAAGAGACCCAGTACTTC. Translation: CASMTEYQETQYF.

This clone appeared a few times. J is TRBJ1-4 and V is TRBV30; D possibly corresponds to TRBD1 (5 bases). The germline V and J ends were trimmed by 2 bases and 8 bases, with 12 bases remaining between them. The CDR3 runs to 13 residues. CDR1 and CDR2 (germline): GTSNPN, SVGIG (reference sequence). The CDR3 DNA sequence: TGTGCCTGGAGTACGTCAGGGTACGAAAAACTGTTTTTT. It encodes CAWSTSGYEKLFF.

In its sample, this clone was seen a few times. The sample carries other DNA sequences with the same CDR3. This chain joins TRBV30 and TRBJ2-7; no reliable D call. CDR3 length: 11 residues. Germline V gene lookup returns CDR1 GTSNPN and CDR2 SVGIG (reference sequence). Between the trimmed V and J ends, which lost 0 bases and 1 base, there was a span of 1 base. CDR3 amino acids: CAWSVSYEQYF. In nucleotides, the CDR3 is TGTGCCTGGAGTGTGTCCTACGAGCAGTACTTC.

The chain recombines TRBV5-1 with TRBJ2-7; 15 bases fit TRBD2. Germline CDR1 reads SGHRS; CDR2 reads YFSETQ. V dropped 4 bases and J dropped 5; count of bases not matched to a gene: 7. The CDR3 runs to 16 residues. Here the CDR3 DNA reads TGCGCCAGCAGCGCGGGACTAGCGGGAGGTTACAACGAGCAGTACTTC. Translating it yields CASSAGLAGGYNEQYF.

A few counts support this clone. The CDR3: CASSLTVGAFTIYF. The CDR3 DNA is TGTGCCAGCAGCTTAACAGTTGGGGCGTTCACCATATATTTT. The gene calls are TRBV7-9 and TRBJ1-3, with D possibly matching TRBD1 (5 bases). The CDR3 covers 14 residues. In germline, CDR1 is SEHNR, CDR2 FQNEAQ (reference sequence). V was shortened by 2 bases and J by 9 bases, with 14 bases between the two germline ends.